Each of the 30 T cell receptor beta chains below was sequenced from the same sample in a study of hypomethylating agent response in myelodysplastic syndrome. The table came from immunoSEQ multiplex PCR; TCRdb's copy has only in-frame clones and leaves some out. The sample records fewer than 7,500 clones, roughly 83% being singletons. The source was bone marrow, collected before or after starting hypomethylating agent treatment for myelodysplastic syndrome (not recorded which). The origin of the receptors is a human donor with myelodysplastic syndrome.

This clone was counted between two and nine times. The CDR3 sequence: CASSSPGQGRNTF. The CDR3 DNA reads as TGTGCCAGCAGTTCCCCGGGACAGGGTCGTAACACCTTC. This chain links TRBV7-8 with TRBJ1-2, with 9 bases fitting TRBD1. V shed 6 bases and J 12 bases; nucleotides not matched to a gene: 11. This CDR3 is built from 13 residues. Germline V gene lookup returns CDR1 SGHVS and CDR2 FQNEAQ.

The chain combines TRBV4-3 with TRBJ1-2; unclear D gene. This CDR3 region has 16 residues. Germline values: CDR1 LGHNA, CDR2 YSLEER. V was trimmed by 4 bases and J by 4 bases, leaving 19 bases between them. The CDR3 spells CASSPGVSTAVYGYTF. In DNA, the CDR3 is TGCGCCAGCAGCCCCGGCGTCTCTACAGCAGTCTATGGCTACACCTTC.

This chain connects TRBV6-1 to TRBJ2-7; D ambiguous. Germline CDR1 and CDR2: MNHNS and SASEGT. The CDR3 length is 13 residues. Deletions cut 3 bases from V and 1 base from J, with 7 bases between. In nucleotides, the CDR3 is TGTGCCAGCAGTGACGGCAGTTCCTACGAGCAGTACTTC. Its translation is CASSDGSSYEQYF.

The J gene is TRBJ1-1, the V gene TRBV5-1; D remains unclear. V lost 4 bases to trimming and J lost 8 bases, with 9 bases between them. The CDR3 loop spans 11 amino acids. The germline V gene encodes CDR1 SGHRS and CDR2 YFSETQ. CDR3: CASSPAQEAFF. The CDR3 nucleotides are TGCGCCAGCAGCCCGGCCCAAGAAGCTTTCTTT.

This chain links TRBV10-2 with TRBJ2-1; D not certain. Germline CDR1 reads WSHSY; CDR2 reads SAAADI. The CDR3 spans 13 residues. Trimming removed 6 bases from V and 4 bases from J, with 10 bases in between. The CDR3 loop is CASSDTAYNEQFF. In nucleotides, the CDR3 is TGCGCCAGCAGCGATACAGCTTACAATGAGCAGTTCTTC.

The J gene is TRBJ2-2, the V gene TRBV13, with D unclear. V lost 0 bases to trimming and J lost 2 bases, with 7 bases between them. Germline V lookup: CDR1 PRHDT, CDR2 FYEKMQ (reference sequence). This CDR3 region has 15 residues. For the CDR3, the DNA is TGTGCCAGCAGCTTAGGGCTCCCCAACACCGGGGAGCTGTTTTTT. As protein: CASSLGLPNTGELFF.

The table lists this clone with a count of one. Other DNA sequences in this sample translate to the same CDR3. The chain uses TRBV7-9 and TRBJ1-6, with TRBD1 as a possible D gene (6 bases). The CDR3 extends over 14 amino acids. The germline V gene has CDR1 SEHNR and CDR2 FQNEAQ (reference sequence). The ends were cut back, 5 bases at V and 9 bases at J, with 14 bases in the middle. The CDR3 loop reads CASSLGGGGSPLHF. The CDR3 nucleotides read TGTGCCAGCAGCCTAGGGGGAGGTGGTTCACCCCTCCACTTT.

The rearrangement joins TRBV6-4 to TRBJ2-3, with unresolved D. Germline V lookup: CDR1 MRHNA, CDR2 SNTAGT. Trimming left V 0 bases short and J 3 bases short, with 19 bases between. The CDR3 is 18 amino acids. CDR3 sequence (DNA): TGTGCCAGCAGTGACTCGAGCCTAGGGCCCCGGACGACAGATACGCAGTATTTT. Translation: CASSDSSLGPRTTDTQYF.

The rearrangement links TRBV25-1 to TRBJ2-7; D gene ambiguous. V gave up 4 bases and J gave up 4 bases, with 5 bases separating them. This CDR3 is built from 11 residues. CDR1 is MGHDK and CDR2 is SYGVNS in the germline V gene. The CDR3: CASSGGYEQYF. The CDR3 DNA reads as TGTGCCAGCAGTGGAGGTTACGAGCAGTACTTC.

This chain connects TRBV5-4 to TRBJ2-1; D uncertain. CDR3 length equals 13 residues. CDR1 is SGHNT and CDR2 is YYREEE in the germline V gene (reference sequence). V gave up 0 bases and J gave up 4 bases, with 5 bases separating them. CDR3 protein: CASSLDPYNEQFF. The CDR3 bases are TGTGCCAGCAGCTTGGATCCTTACAATGAGCAGTTCTTC.

This chain uses TRBV4-3 with TRBJ1-5; D is unresolved. The V and J ends lost 0 bases and 6 bases respectively, with 6 bases between them. The CDR3 runs to 13 residues. Germline V lookup: CDR1 LGHNA, CDR2 YSLEER. The CDR3 DNA sequence: TGCGCCAGCAGCCAAGATCCAGCTCAGCCCCAGCATTTT. Residues: CASSQDPAQPQHF.

The chain links TRBV6-1 to TRBJ2-5; TRBD1 aligns across 8 bases. The DNA end is a closer match to TRBJ2-7, so the J assignment may be wrong. CDR3 length equals 14 residues. CDR1 and CDR2 (germline): MNHNS, SASEGT. CDR3 DNA: TGTGCCAGCAGTCTTTGGACAGGGATCTACGAGCAGTACTTC. The encoded protein is CASSLWTGIYEQYF.

This chain uses TRBV13 with TRBJ2-3; TRBD2 matches 14 bases. The CDR3 totals 17 residues. In germline, CDR1 is PRHDT, CDR2 FYEKMQ (reference sequence). V gave up 5 bases and J gave up 3 bases; unmatched junction bases: 7. The CDR3, as DNA: TGTGCCAGCAGCATCGGGACTAGCGGGGGCGGGACAGATACGCAGTATTTT. Translation gives CASSIGTSGGGTDTQYF. Together with reference TRBV13 and TRBJ2-3, the CDR3 gives the full variable domain: AAGVIQSPRHLIKEKRETATLKCYPIPRHDTVYWYQQGPGQDPQFLISFYEKMQSDKGSIPDRFSAQQFSDYHSELNMSSLELGDSALYFCASSIGTSGGGTDTQYFGPGTRLTVL.

V usage is TRBV7-9 and J usage is TRBJ2-1; D call uncertain. V gave up 3 bases and J gave up 4 bases, with 7 bases separating them. The CDR3 covers 13 residues. Germline V gene sequence: CDR1 SEHNR, CDR2 FQNEAQ (reference sequence). The CDR3 nucleotides are TGTGCCAGCAGCTTTGAAGGGTACAATGAGCAGTTCTTC. This encodes CASSFEGYNEQFF.

This clone was found once. The V call is TRBV14, the J call TRBJ1-2; tentative D call: TRBD1 (6 bases). The CDR3 spans 15 residues. Germline CDR1 reads SGHDN; CDR2 reads FVKESK. Trimming cost V 0 bases and J 6 bases, with 14 bases left between them. In DNA form, the CDR3 reads TGTGCCAGCAGCCAAGATGTCCAGGGGAGAGATGGCTACACCTTC. This sequence encodes CASSQDVQGRDGYTF.

The chain links TRBV4-1 to TRBJ2-2; D is unclear. The CDR3 sequence is 13 residues long. Germline assignment: CDR1 MGHRA and CDR2 YSYEKL. V gave up 1 base and J gave up 8 bases, with 8 bases separating them. In DNA, the CDR3 is TGCGCCAGCAGCCAAGGAACCCTGGGGGAGCTGTTTTTT. The encoded protein is CASSQGTLGELFF.

The genes are TRBV7-9 and TRBJ2-3; unclear D gene. The CDR3 covers 14 residues. Trimming took off 8 bases at V and 0 bases at J, with 12 bases between the two ends. Germline V gene sequence: CDR1 SEHNR, CDR2 FQNEAQ (reference sequence). CDR3 bases: TGTGCCAGCGGCTCTAGTACTAGCACAGATACGCAGTATTTT. Encoded protein: CASGSSTSTDTQYF.

The rearrangement joins TRBV6-6 to TRBJ1-2; maybe TRBD1 (5 bases). There are 13 residues in the CDR3. V lost 2 bases to trimming and J lost 3 bases, with 7 bases between them. Germline V gene data show CDR1 as MNHNY and CDR2 as SVGAGI (reference sequence). CDR3 in DNA: TGTGCCAGCAGTTACGGCAGGGACTATGGCTACACCTTC. Translated, it gives CASSYGRDYGYTF.

In its sample, this clone was seen a few times. The chain recombines TRBV30 with TRBJ1-6, with D unresolved. This CDR3 spans 13 amino acids. V was clipped by 3 bases and J by 10 bases, with 13 bases between them. Germline V gives CDR1 GTSNPN, CDR2 SVGIG (reference sequence). The CDR3 DNA reads as TGTGCCTGGAGGGGCGGGGTGAGGTCACCCCTCCACTTT. Protein product: CAWRGGVRSPLHF.

This clone was seen once. The V gene is TRBV27, the J gene TRBJ1-2; 10 bases are a match to TRBD1. CDR1 MNHEY and CDR2 SMNVEV come from the germline V gene (reference sequence). J gave up 7 bases and V 4 bases, and 6 bases lay outside the gene matches. The CDR3 spans 14 residues. CDR3 loop: CASSSLGQGGGYTF. DNA of the CDR3: TGTGCCAGCAGTTCTCTCGGACAGGGGGGTGGCTACACCTTC.

The genes are TRBV5-4 and TRBJ2-5; 7 nucleotides line up with TRBD1. CDR3 size: 14 residues. Unmatched junction bases numbered 5, after V lost 4 bases and J lost 2 bases. CDR1 and CDR2 (germline): SGHNT, YYREEE (reference sequence). The CDR3 loop is CASSRDRSQETQYF. Here the CDR3 DNA reads TGTGCCAGCAGCAGGGACAGATCTCAAGAGACCCAGTACTTC. Supplemented by reference TRBV5-4 and TRBJ2-5, the full variable domain reads ETGVTQSPTHLIKTRGQQVTLRCSSQSGHNTVSWYQQALGQGPQFIFQYYREEENGRGNFPPRFSGLQFPNYSSELNVNALELDDSALYLCASSRDRSQETQYFGPGTRLLVL.

This chain links TRBV19 with TRBJ1-2; TRBD1 might be the D (6 bases). This CDR3 spans 13 amino acids. Germline CDR1 is LNHDA and CDR2 is SQIVND (reference sequence). V lost 6 bases to trimming and J lost 4 bases, with 12 bases between them. This CDR3 reads CASREDSSYGYTF. In nucleotides, the CDR3 is TGTGCCAGTAGAGAGGACAGCTCCTATGGCTACACCTTC.

The chain has TRBV5-4 and TRBJ2-5; 10 positions agree with TRBD2. V lost 5 bases, J lost 2 bases, and 9 bases stayed unmatched. The germline gives CDR1 SGHNT, CDR2 YYREEE (reference sequence). CDR3 length: 16 amino acids. The DNA for the CDR3 is TGTGCCAGCAGTCGGGGTAGCGGGGGGTCACAAGAGACCCAGTACTTC. Translated, it gives CASSRGSGGSQETQYF.

This chain uses TRBV10-3 with TRBJ1-3; TRBD1 matches 9 bases. Germline values: CDR1 ENHRY, CDR2 SYGVKD. This CDR3 is built from 16 residues. After removal of 6 bases from V and 0 bases from J, the junction contained 6 bases not matched to a gene. CDR3 sequence reads: CAISRQGVSSGNTIYF. For the CDR3, the DNA is TGTGCCATCAGCAGACAGGGGGTCTCCTCTGGAAACACCATATATTTT.

This clone occurred a few times. The CDR3 nucleotides are TGTGCCAGCAGTTTAGTCCAGGGGCCCAATCAGCCCCAGCATTTT. It codes for CASSLVQGPNQPQHF. This chain links TRBV28 with TRBJ1-5; weak D call: TRBD1 (6 bases). The V gene lost 2 bases and the J gene lost 3 bases, with 11 bases spanning the gap. Germline V CDR1 and CDR2: MDHEN, SYDVKM. This CDR3 is built from 15 residues. The full variable domain, rest sourced from reference TRBV28 and TRBJ1-5, is DVKVTQSSRYLVKRTGEKVFLECVQDMDHENMFWYRQDPGLGLRLIYFSYDVKMKEKGDIPEGYSVSREKKERFSLILESASTNQTSMYLCASSLVQGPNQPQHFGDGTRLSIL.

The chain employs TRBV30 and TRBJ2-7; a weak D match, TRBD2 (5 bases). The CDR3 length is 12 residues. Germline V gives CDR1 GTSNPN, CDR2 SVGIG (reference sequence). V was cut by 5 bases and J by 0 bases, with 8 bases left in between. The CDR3 sequence is CAWYGDSYEQYF. The CDR3 DNA is TGTGCCTGGTACGGGGACTCCTACGAGCAGTACTTC.

This chain uses TRBV10-3 with TRBJ2-7; no firm D call. Germline assignment: CDR1 ENHRY and CDR2 SYGVKD. V lost 3 bases and J 4 bases, leaving 4 bases between the germline ends. This CDR3 comprises 11 residues. CDR3 residues: CAISEGYEQYF. As DNA, the CDR3 is TGTGCCATCAGTGAAGGGTACGAGCAGTACTTC.

The V and J genes are TRBV6-5 and TRBJ1-4; TRBD1 matches at 8 bases. Germline lookup yields CDR1 MNHEY and CDR2 SVGAGI. The CDR3 extends over 14 amino acids. Germline trimming cut 2 bases from V and 8 bases from J; bases unmatched to any gene: 4. The CDR3 sequence: CASSYGQGWEKLFF. The CDR3 DNA is TGTGCCAGCAGTTACGGACAGGGATGGGAAAAACTGTTTTTT.

This sequence joins TRBV7-2 and TRBJ1-5; maybe TRBD1 (6 bases). The CDR3 covers 15 residues. The ends were cut back, 4 bases at V and 5 bases at J, with 15 bases in the middle. Germline values: CDR1 SGHTA, CDR2 FQGNSA. The CDR3 is CASSSIEGGDQPQHF. CDR3 nucleotides: TGTGCCAGCAGCTCGATAGAAGGGGGAGATCAGCCCCAGCATTTT.

CDR3 amino acids: CASSQAQSANYGYTF. DNA for the CDR3: TGCGCCAGCAGCCAAGCACAATCCGCTAACTATGGCTACACCTTC. This chain connects TRBV4-3 to TRBJ1-2; D is unclear. Germline CDR1 is LGHNA and CDR2 is YSLEER. The CDR3 is made up of 15 amino acids. Between the trimmed V and J ends, which lost 1 base and 0 bases, there was a span of 9 bases.